The 13 T cell receptor beta chains given below trace back to one sample, sequenced in a study of T cell repertoires in cytomegalovirus infection. MiXCR, run by TCRdb on the reads, gives a single entry per CDR3 protein. The sample shows more than 400,000 distinct CDR3 sequences, less than 30% of them seen only once. Sequenced input: PBMCs. These receptors came from a human donor in good health (CMV status not recorded). Some clones in this sample may be carry-over from other donors' samples.

The chain recombines TRBV10-3 with TRBJ2-1, with TRBD2 matching 10 bases. J lost 9 bases, V lost 3 bases, and 14 bases had no gene match. This CDR3 contains 17 residues. Looked up from germline, CDR1 is ENHRY and CDR2 is SYGVKD. The CDR3 spells CAISDPSGGRSRGEQFF. CDR3 nucleotides: TGTGCCATCAGTGACCCTAGCGGGGGTCGATCAAGGGGTGAGCAGTTCTTC.

The chain has TRBV6-2 or TRBV6-3 and TRBJ2-7, with 9 bases that match TRBD1. The CDR3 totals 15 residues. Germline V gives CDR1 MNHEY, CDR2 SVGEGT. V lost 6 bases to trimming and J lost 1 base; unmatched junction nucleotides: 7. The CDR3, as DNA: TGTGCCAGCAGACAGCCGGGACAGGGATCCTACGAGCAGTACTTC. This codes for CASRQPGQGSYEQYF.

This chain connects TRBV5-1 to TRBJ2-7, with unresolved D. The germline V gene has CDR1 SGHRS and CDR2 YFSETQ. The length of the CDR3 is 13 residues. V gave up 0 bases and J gave up 2 bases, with 6 bases separating them. CDR3 region: CASSLDSAYEQYF. For the CDR3, the DNA is TGCGCCAGCAGCTTGGACAGCGCCTACGAGCAGTACTTC.

The V and J genes are TRBV6-2 or TRBV6-3 and TRBJ2-6; D uncertain. V gave up 7 bases and J gave up 0 bases, with 4 bases separating them. From germline, CDR1 is MNHEY and CDR2 SVGEGT. The CDR3 is 13 residues long. The CDR3 reads CASIASGANVLTF. For the CDR3, the DNA is TGTGCCAGCATTGCCTCTGGGGCCAACGTCCTGACTTTC.

This clonotype was seen a few times. V is TRBV7-9 and J is TRBJ1-2; 7 bases fit TRBD1. CDR3 length: 16 residues. J gave up 6 bases and V 5 bases, and 15 bases lay outside the gene matches. Germline V lookup: CDR1 SEHNR, CDR2 FQNEAQ (reference sequence). The CDR3 loop reads CASSLGPGQDSDGYTF. As DNA, the CDR3 is TGTGCCAGCAGCCTCGGCCCCGGACAGGACTCCGATGGCTACACCTTC.

The CDR3 DNA follows: TGTGCCAGTAGTATAGTGGGGGGACCTGGGGCCAACGTCCTGACTTTC. Protein product: CASSIVGGPGANVLTF. The V and J genes are TRBV19 and TRBJ2-6; a possible D gene is TRBD2 (6 bases). CDR1 LNHDA and CDR2 SQIVND come from the germline V gene (reference sequence). The CDR3 contains 16 residues. Trimming removed 1 base at V and 2 bases at J, with 9 bases between.

This clonotype was counted between two and nine times. This chain uses TRBV11-2 with TRBJ2-3, with a possible D match to TRBD1 (5 bases). V was pared by 0 bases and J by 2 bases, with 9 bases between. Germline-derived CDR1 and CDR2 are SGHAT and FQNNGV. The CDR3 runs 15 residues. The CDR3 bases are TGTGCCAGCAGCTTAGAATCAGGGCCCACAGATACGCAGTATTTT. Translation: CASSLESGPTDTQYF.

In this sample, this clonotype turned up a few times. The chain combines TRBV19 with TRBJ1-2; maybe TRBD1 (5 bases). V lost 3 bases to trimming and J lost 4 bases, with 9 bases between them. CDR1 and CDR2 (germline): LNHDA, SQIVND (reference sequence). The CDR3 spans 13 residues. CDR3 residues: CASSIRGSYGYTF. Here the CDR3 DNA reads TGTGCCAGTAGTATTCGGGGCAGCTATGGCTACACCTTC.

The sample holds many counts of this clonotype. The chain joins TRBV10-3 to TRBJ2-7, with D possibly TRBD2 on 6 matching bases. Trimming took 3 bases from V and 4 from J, leaving 13 bases between them. The length of the CDR3 is 14 residues. Per germline, CDR1 ENHRY and CDR2 SYGVKD. CDR3: CAISDGRLLYEQYF. DNA for the CDR3: TGTGCCATCAGTGACGGGAGACTACTTTACGAGCAGTACTTC.

The chain recombines TRBV6-5 with TRBJ2-3, with D possibly being TRBD2 (6 bases). The CDR3 runs 15 residues. With 2 bases removed from V and 1 base from J, the gap between germline ends came to 10 bases. The V gene's germline CDR1 is MNHEY and CDR2 SVGAGI. CDR3 sequence: CASSYGGIGTDTQYF. The CDR3 DNA is TGTGCCAGCAGTTACGGCGGGATTGGCACAGATACGCAGTATTTT.

This clonotype was observed a few times. The chain links TRBV5-1 to TRBJ2-2; the D gene is possibly TRBD1 (7 bases). Germline V gene sequence: CDR1 SGHRS, CDR2 YFSETQ. The V and J ends lost 0 bases and 0 bases respectively, with 12 bases between them. The CDR3 runs 17 residues. The DNA of the CDR3 is TGCGCCAGCAGCTTGGGTGCGGGGACAGCGAACACCGGGGAGCTGTTTTTT. This encodes CASSLGAGTANTGELFF.

This clonotype has just one count. The V gene is TRBV30, the J gene TRBJ1-2; no clear D. The CDR3 totals 15 residues. Germline V gives CDR1 GTSNPN, CDR2 SVGIG (reference sequence). V gave up 2 bases and J gave up 1 base, with 14 bases separating them. In DNA form, the CDR3 reads TGTGCCTGGAGTTCACGGCCTCCCAATAACTATGGCTACACCTTC. Its translation is CAWSSRPPNNYGYTF.

This rearrangement joins TRBV28 to TRBJ1-5; 10 bases fit TRBD1. This CDR3 is 16 amino acids long. CDR1 and CDR2 (germline): MDHEN, SYDVKM. Trimming cost V 4 bases and J 4 bases; bases outside gene matches: 7. The CDR3 loop reads CASSSPGTGANQPQHF. The CDR3 DNA sequence: TGTGCCAGCAGTTCTCCCGGGACAGGGGCAAATCAGCCCCAGCATTTT.